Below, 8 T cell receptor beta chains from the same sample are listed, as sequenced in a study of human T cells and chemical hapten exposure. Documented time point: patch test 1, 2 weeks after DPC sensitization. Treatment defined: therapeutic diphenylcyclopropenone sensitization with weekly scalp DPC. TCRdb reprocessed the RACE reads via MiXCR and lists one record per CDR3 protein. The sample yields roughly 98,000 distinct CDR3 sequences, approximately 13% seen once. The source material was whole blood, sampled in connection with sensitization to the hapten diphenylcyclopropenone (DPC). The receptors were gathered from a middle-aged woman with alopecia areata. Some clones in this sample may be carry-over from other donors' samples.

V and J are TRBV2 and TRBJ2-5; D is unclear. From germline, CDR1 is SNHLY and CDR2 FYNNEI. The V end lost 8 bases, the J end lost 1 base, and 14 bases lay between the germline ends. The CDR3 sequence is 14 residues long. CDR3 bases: TGTGCCAGCGGGCTAAGCGACATCCAAGAGACCCAGTACTTC. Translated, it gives CASGLSDIQETQYF.

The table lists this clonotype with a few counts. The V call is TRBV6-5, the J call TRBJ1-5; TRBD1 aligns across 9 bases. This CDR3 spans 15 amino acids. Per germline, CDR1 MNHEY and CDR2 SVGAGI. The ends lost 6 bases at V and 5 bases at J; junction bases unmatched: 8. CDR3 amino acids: CASSRTGTGYQPQHF. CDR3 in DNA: TGTGCCAGCAGCCGAACCGGGACAGGGTATCAGCCCCAGCATTTT.

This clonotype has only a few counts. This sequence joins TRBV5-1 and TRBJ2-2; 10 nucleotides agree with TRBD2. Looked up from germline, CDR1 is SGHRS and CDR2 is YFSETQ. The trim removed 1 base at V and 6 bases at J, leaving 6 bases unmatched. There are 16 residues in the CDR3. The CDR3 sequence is CASSLQAGGSPGELFF. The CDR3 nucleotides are TGCGCCAGCAGCTTGCAAGCGGGAGGGTCCCCCGGGGAGCTGTTTTTT.

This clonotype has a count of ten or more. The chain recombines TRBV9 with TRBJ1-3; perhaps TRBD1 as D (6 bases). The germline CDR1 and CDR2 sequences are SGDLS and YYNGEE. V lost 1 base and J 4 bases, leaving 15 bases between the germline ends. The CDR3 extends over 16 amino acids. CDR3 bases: TGTGCCAGCAGCGTATCAGGGGCCCCAGGAGGAAACACCATATATTTT. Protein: CASSVSGAPGGNTIYF.

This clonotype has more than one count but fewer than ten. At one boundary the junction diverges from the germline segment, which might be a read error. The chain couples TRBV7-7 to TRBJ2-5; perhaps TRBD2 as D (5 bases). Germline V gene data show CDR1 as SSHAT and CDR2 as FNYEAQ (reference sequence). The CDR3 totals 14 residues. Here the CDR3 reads CASSLGGHAETQYF. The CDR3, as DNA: TGTGCTAGCAGCTTAGGCGGGCACGCGGAGACCCAGTACTTC.

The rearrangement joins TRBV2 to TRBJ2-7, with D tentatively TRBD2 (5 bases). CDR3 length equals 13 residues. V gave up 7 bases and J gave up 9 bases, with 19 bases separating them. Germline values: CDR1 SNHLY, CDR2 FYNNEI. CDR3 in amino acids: CASTQVLARTQYF. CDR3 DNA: TGTGCCAGCACGCAAGTCCTAGCCCGCACGCAGTACTTC.

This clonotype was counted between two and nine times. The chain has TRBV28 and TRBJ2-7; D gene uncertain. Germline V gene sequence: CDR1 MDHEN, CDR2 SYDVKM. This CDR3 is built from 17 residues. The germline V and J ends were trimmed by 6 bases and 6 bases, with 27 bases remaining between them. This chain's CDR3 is CASSPFPKADAFAEQYF. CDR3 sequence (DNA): TGTGCCAGCAGCCCGTTCCCCAAGGCAGACGCCTTCGCCGAGCAGTACTTC. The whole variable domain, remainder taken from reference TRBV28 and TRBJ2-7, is DVKVTQSSRYLVKRTGEKVFLECVQDMDHENMFWYRQDPGLGLRLIYFSYDVKMKEKGDIPEGYSVSREKKERFSLILESASTNQTSMYLCASSPFPKADAFAEQYFGPGTRLTVT.

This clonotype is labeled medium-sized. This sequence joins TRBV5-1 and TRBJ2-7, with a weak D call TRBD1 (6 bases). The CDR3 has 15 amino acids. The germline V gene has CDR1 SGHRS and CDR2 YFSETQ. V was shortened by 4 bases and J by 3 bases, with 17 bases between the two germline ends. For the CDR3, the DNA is TGCGCCAGCAGCGCATCGGAACAGGGTCACTACGAGCAGTACTTC. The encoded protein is CASSASEQGHYEQYF.